The entry that follows covers one TCR beta chain sequence. The antigen it recognizes is unknown. Base qualities are not at hand, and no much larger clone is one base apart. The immunoSEQ Assay, a bias-controlled multiplex PCR, was used to amplify TCRbeta CDR3 regions from genomic DNA. As for the authors' bioinformatics: Nucleated cell counts per sample were estimated from amplification of reference gene primers within the assay. To quantify the absolute abundance of each unique TCRbeta CDR3 rearrangement, sequence reads were collapsed and filtered. Productive Simpson clonality was computed per sample as the square root of Simpson's diversity index over productive rearrangements. In TCRdb, the immuneACCESS table is reduced to in-frame sequences with V and J assigned. These tables do not hold every clone; where another copy was compared, an unresolved V gene accounts for under half, and the others remain unexplained. The V and J calls and clone size are taken from that table; D and trimming were inferred from the DNA. This sample holds roughly 330,000 clones; more than 80% were observed only once. About 6% of the sample is held by the ten biggest clonotypes.

A second Seattle source provided samples from volunteer blood donors who had recovered from COVID-19. The collaborating institutions used their own protocols to collect whole blood in K2EDTA tubes. Collaborator samples were shipped for TCRbeta analysis as frozen whole blood, isolated PBMCs, or DNA extracted from either sample type. This sample was taken from a study of blood T cell repertoires in COVID-19 (dated by TCRdb to the early 2020s). Notes on the research overall: Collaborator samples came from the United States, Italy and Spain and covered acute and convalescent phases of COVID-19. The prospective study material was composed of cDNA or gDNA derived from T cells, B-cell-depleted T cells, or PBMCs. Deeply sampled blood TCRbeta repertoires from subjects exposed to, actively infected with, or recovered from COVID-19 were included in the dataset. A freely available public database, intended as a resource for researchers studying the immune response to SARS-CoV-2, is where the repertoires were released. Samples were obtained from the ongoing ImmuneRACE study (first 160 participants) and from over 1,000 subjects provided by 6 global collaborators. The sample metadata nearly always contained a de-identified subject ID, COVID-19 status, age in years and sex. Where HLA class I and class II types were available, the types were taken from metadata supplied by the sample provider, not from assay-based typing. What the research found in general, with its limitations: The quantity of clinical and demographic metadata differed by source and by participant and was supplied without curation.

The junction carries 7 bases between V and J, which are trimmed by 3 bases and 6 bases respectively. The CDR3 has 12 amino acids, counting the end cysteine and phenylalanine. Only CDR3 DNA is held: 36 bases, read in frame from base 1. The germline V gene provides CDR1 MNHNS and CDR2 SASEGT. The V gene is TRBV6-1 and the J gene is TRBJ2-3, with the D segment identity uncertain. Sequenced sample: peripheral blood. This receptor was taken from a man between 18 and 29 years old who had recovered from COVID-19. The nucleotides are TGTGCCAGCAGTGAGTCTCTTGATACGCAGTATTTT. This is translated as CASSESLDTQYF.